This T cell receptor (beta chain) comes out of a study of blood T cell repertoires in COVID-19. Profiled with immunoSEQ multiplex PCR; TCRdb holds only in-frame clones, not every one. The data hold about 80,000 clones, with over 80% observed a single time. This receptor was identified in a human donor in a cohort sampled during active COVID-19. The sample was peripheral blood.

CDR3 in amino acids: CASGYYARAQYF. As DNA, the CDR3 is TGTGCTAGTGGGTACTACGCGAGGGCCCAGTACTTC. This chain connects TRBV12-5 to TRBJ2-5, with D perhaps TRBD2 (5 bases). Trimming pared 6 bases from V and 9 bases from J, leaving 14 bases between. The germline V gene encodes CDR1 LGHNT and CDR2 FRNRAP. The CDR3 totals 12 residues.